Presented here are 3 T cell receptor beta chains from one specimen sequenced in a study of CD8+CD57+ T cells in acquired aplastic anemia. CD8+CD57+ cell expansion, shown by flow cytometry, had occurred in the patients selected for sequencing. Genomic DNA constituted the template upon which TCR beta VDJ and CDR3 profiling was performed. TCRdb ran MiXCR on the reads and lists one entry per CDR3 protein. Among under 200,000 distinct CDR3 sequences listed, around half were seen once. Sequences were obtained from sorted CD4+, CD8+, or CD8+CD57+ T cells (not recorded which) from PBMCs. Source of these receptors: a human donor with aplastic anemia.

V is TRBV5-1 and J is TRBJ1-1; D possibly corresponds to TRBD1 (5 bases). V was shortened by 0 bases and J by 6 bases, with 9 bases between the two germline ends. Germline V CDR1 and CDR2: SGHRS, YFSETQ. CDR3 size: 13 residues. CDR3: CASSLAGGSEAFF. The DNA for the CDR3 is TGCGCCAGCAGCTTGGCTGGGGGGTCTGAAGCTTTCTTT. The full variable domain, completed using reference TRBV5-1 and TRBJ1-1, is KAGVTQTPRYLIKTRGQQVTLSCSPISGHRSVSWYQQTPGQGLQFLFEYFSETQRNKGNFPGRFSGRQFSNSRSEMNVSTLELGDSALYLCASSLAGGSEAFFGQGTRLTVV.

This clonotype was counted ten times or more. V and J are TRBV5-8 and TRBJ2-1; unclear D gene. Germline values: CDR1 SGHTS, CDR2 YDEGEE. V was pared by 0 bases and J by 7 bases, with 5 bases between. The CDR3 spans 12 residues. The CDR3 DNA follows: TGTGCCAGCAGCTTGGGCACAAATGAGCAGTTCTTC. As protein: CASSLGTNEQFF. The entire variable domain, with the rest obtained from reference TRBV5-8 and TRBJ2-1, is as follows: EAGVTQSPTHLIKTRGQQATLRCSPISGHTSVYWYQQALGLGLQFLLWYDEGEERNRGNFPPRFSGRQFPNYSSELNVNALELEDSALYLCASSLGTNEQFFGPGTRLTVL.

This clonotype came up many times. The rearrangement links TRBV24-1 to TRBJ2-2; D is unclear. Germline V gene lookup returns CDR1 KGHDR and CDR2 SFDVKD. The CDR3 spans 14 residues. Deletions cut 1 base from V and 2 bases from J, with 4 bases between. The CDR3 DNA reads TGTGCCACCAGTGATTTACACAACACCGGGGAGCTGTTTTTT. This sequence encodes CATSDLHNTGELFF.